The present entry profiles one T cell receptor beta chain with its context. Its target is not known. MiXCR, applied by TCRdb to the reads, yields one record per CDR3 protein. The profile covers 71,000 or so distinct CDR3 sequences, with about 20% appearing a single time and roughly 62% taken by the ten largest. This sample is part of a study of T cell repertoires in cytomegalovirus infection. At the level of the study: Indications came from public TCR beta signatures; they pointed to CMV infection and to a matching HLA type. General study results and limits: Summed frequency of public TCR beta families distinguished CMV carriers with the relevant HLA.

Trimming shortened V by 10 bases and J by 5 bases, and 6 bases separated the two germline ends. This CDR3 has 10 amino acids. This TCR derives from a human donor in good health (CMV status not recorded). Some clones in this sample may be carry-over from other donors' samples. Sequences were derived from CD8+ T cells from cultured PBMCs, sampled from culture after CMV antigen stimulation. This sequence joins TRBV12-3 or TRBV12-4 and TRBJ2-1; D is unresolved. The chain's CDR3 is CATSNNEQFF. CDR3 sequence (DNA): TGTGCCACCTCAAACAATGAGCAGTTCTTC.